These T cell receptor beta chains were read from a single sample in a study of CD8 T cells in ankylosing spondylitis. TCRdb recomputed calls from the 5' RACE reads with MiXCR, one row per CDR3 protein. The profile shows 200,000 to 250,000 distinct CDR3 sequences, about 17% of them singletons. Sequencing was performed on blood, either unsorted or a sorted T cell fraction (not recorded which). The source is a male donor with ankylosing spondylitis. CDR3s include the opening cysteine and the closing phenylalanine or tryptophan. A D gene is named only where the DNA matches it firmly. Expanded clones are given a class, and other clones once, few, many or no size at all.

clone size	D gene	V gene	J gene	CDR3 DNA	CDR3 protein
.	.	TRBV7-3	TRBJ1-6	TGTGCCAGCAGCCAGGCGGGGAACGACTTCGGCCCATCACCCCTCCACTTT	CASSQAGNDFGPSPLHF
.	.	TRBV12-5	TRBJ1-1	TGTGCTAGTGGTTTTGGGGACACTGAAGCTTTCTTT	CASGFGDTEAFF
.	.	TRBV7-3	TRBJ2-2	TGTGCCAGCAGCTTAGGCCCGGATTCGAACACCGGGGAGCTGTTTTTT	CASSLGPDSNTGELFF
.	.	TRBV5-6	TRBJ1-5	TGTGCCAGCAGCCTCCGGGGGGGATCTCAGCCCCAGCATTTT	CASSLRGGSQPQHF
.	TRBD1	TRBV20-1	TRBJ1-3	TGCAGTGCTCTACAAGACAGGGCCGGAAACACCATATATTTT	CSALQDRAGNTIYF
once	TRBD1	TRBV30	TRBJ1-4	TGTGCCTGGAGTCTAGGGACAGTTGCAACTAATGAAAAACTGTTTTTT	CAWSLGTVATNEKLFF
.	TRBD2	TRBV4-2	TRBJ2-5	TGTGCCAGCAGCCAAGAGCGCGCGGGAGAGGGAGAGACCCAGTACTTC	CASSQERAGEGETQYF
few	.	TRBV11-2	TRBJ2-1	TGTGCCAGCAGCTTAGAGGTGGTCAGTTACAATGAGCAGTTCTTC	CASSLEVVSYNEQFF
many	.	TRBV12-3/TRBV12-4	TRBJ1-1	TGTGCCAGCAGCTCCTTTAGGGCTGAAGCTTTCTTT	CASSSFRAEAFF
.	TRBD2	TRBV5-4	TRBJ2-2	TGTGCCAGCAGGTATCTTCCCGGGACTACCGAGGCCGGGGAGCTGTTTTTT	CASRYLPGTTEAGELFF
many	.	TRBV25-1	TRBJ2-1	TGTGCCAGCAGTGCCTACAATGAGCAGTTCTTC	CASSAYNEQFF
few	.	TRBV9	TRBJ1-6	TGTGCCAAGAGCCCTCAGAAGGGGAGCTCCTATAATTCACCCCTCCACTTT	CAKSPQKGSSYNSPLHF
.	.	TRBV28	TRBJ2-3	TGTGCCAGCAGTTTATCCGCAGGGGTAGGAGATACGCAGTATTTT	CASSLSAGVGDTQYF
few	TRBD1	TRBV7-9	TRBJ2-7	TGTGCCAGCAGTGGAGACAGGGGAGAGAGCTCCTACGAGCAGTACTTC	CASSGDRGESSYEQYF